In this sample, the clone carrying this T cell receptor beta chain turned up a few times. This sample was included in a study of blood T cell repertoires in COVID-19. About the research overall: Sources were T cells, B-cell-depleted T cells, or PBMCs; the material itself was cDNA or gDNA.

Germline V gives CDR1 MGHDK, CDR2 SYGVNS. The length of the CDR3 is 18 residues. The V segment lost 6 bases and the J segment 7 bases; nucleotides outside the gene matches: 21. Source study methods: Counts of nucleated cells, estimated from reference gene primer amplification, were obtained. Profiling relied on immunoSEQ multiplex PCR, and the TCRdb table lists in-frame clones only, not all of them. V and J calls and clone size are those listed in that table; D and trimming were worked out from the DNA. Counted here are about 33,000 clones, 75% to 90% occurring once; the ten biggest clones make up roughly 24%.

Sequenced: peripheral blood. The source of this sequence is a woman of 80 years or more with active or convalescent COVID-19. The chain couples TRBV25-1 to TRBJ2-1, with 7 bases aligning to TRBD1. CDR3 DNA: TGTGCCAGCAGCACGGGACAGACGGGGACCCCGAGTGTGAATGAGCAGTTCTTC. Residues: CASSTGQTGTPSVNEQFF. The entire variable domain, with the rest obtained from reference TRBV25-1 and TRBJ2-1, is as follows: EADIYQTPRYLVIGTGKKITLECSQTMGHDKMYWYQQDPGMELHLIHYSYGVNSTEKGDLSSESTVSRIRTEHFPLTLESARPSHTSQYLCASSTGQTGTPSVNEQFFGPGTRLTVL.